This paragraph covers one T cell receptor beta chain sequence. What it binds is unknown. The entry originates in a study of blood T cells in healthy people across ages. Findings of the study overall: Greater diversity and more naive CD4+ cells were seen in long-lived donors than in aged donors.

A J-beta primer mix and a sample-barcoded 5' primer were used in a second PCR of about 7 to 12 cycles. TCRdb itself ran the 5' RACE reads through MiXCR, one entry per CDR3 protein. The sample records around 800,000 distinct CDR3 sequences, roughly 25% being singletons. The length of the CDR3 is 14 residues. The germline V and J ends were trimmed by 5 bases and 4 bases, with 12 bases remaining between them. Germline loops: CDR1 LNHNV, CDR2 YYDKDF (reference sequence). These data were also reused for a study on T cells of mothers and their children.

The specimen sequenced was blood. The sequence was collected from a boy younger than 18 in good health. The rearrangement links TRBV15 to TRBJ2-1; no clear D gene. DNA of the CDR3: TGTGCCACCAGCCGGCAGAATTTTTACAATGAGCAGTTCTTC. Protein product: CATSRQNFYNEQFF. Complete variable domain (other parts from reference TRBV15 and TRBJ2-1): DAMVIQNPRYQVTQFGKPVTLSCSQTLNHNVMYWYQQKSSQAPKLLFHYYDKDFNNEADTPDNFQSRRPNTSFCFLDIRSPGLGDTAMYLCATSRQNFYNEQFFGPGTRLTVL.